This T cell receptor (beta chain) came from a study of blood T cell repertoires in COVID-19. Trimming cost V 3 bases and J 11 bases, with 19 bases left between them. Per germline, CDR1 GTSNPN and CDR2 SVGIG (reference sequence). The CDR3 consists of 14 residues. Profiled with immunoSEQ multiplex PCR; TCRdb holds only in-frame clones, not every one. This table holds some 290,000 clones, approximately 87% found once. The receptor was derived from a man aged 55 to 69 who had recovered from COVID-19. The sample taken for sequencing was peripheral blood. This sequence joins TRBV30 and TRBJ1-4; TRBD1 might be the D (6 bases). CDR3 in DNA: TGTGCCTGGAGCGTCGGGGACAATGATGCGAAACTGTTTTTT. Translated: CAWSVGDNDAKLFF.